The following is a T cell receptor (beta chain) sequence with its context. Its antigen has not been determined. There are no base qualities to consult, and no much larger clone falls within one base. The CDR3 regions of human TCRbeta chains were subjected to immunosequencing. Concerning the study's data processing: Repertoire TCRs were checked for matches against a reference library of SARS-CoV-2-specific TCRs that had been generated using the MIRA antigen-specificity platform. Breadth was defined as the fraction of unique TCRs that were SARS-CoV-2-associated, and depth was defined as the fraction of total T cells that were SARS-CoV-2-associated. Using the MIRA data, each spike-specific TCR was mapped to the spike region that the TCR reacts to and placed in a CD4 or CD8 class. Log10-transformed breadth and depth values were compared by one-way ANOVA with Sidak's multiple comparisons tests. TCRdb provides this immuneACCESS table in a form limited to in-frame rearrangements. Some clones are lacking; in checked studies, under half of them reflect an unresolved V gene, and why the rest are absent is not known. V and J calls and clone size are copied from that table; D and trimming were computed from the DNA. This sample holds some 150,000 clones; roughly 90% were observed only once. The ten largest clones capture roughly 3% of the sample.

The intended sense of this specimen's time point label: about 28 days (+/-7) after the second vaccine dose. AZD1222 recipients whose second dose came at about 4 weeks and those whose second dose came at about 12 weeks were combined into one group, since spike-specific TCR depth and breadth did not differ between the two schedules. Vaccinee samples came from UK trials COV001 and COV002, including a single-blind randomized controlled phase 2/3 trial of AZD1222 (ChAdOx1 nCoV-19) in healthy adults. Trial participant PBMC samples were collected at day 0 and day 28 after the second dose for TCRbeta chain sequencing. Sequences LNHDA (CDR1) and SQIVND (CDR2) are obtained from the germline V gene (reference sequence). Spanning cysteine to phenylalanine, the CDR3 consists of 16 amino acids. Kept here is only the CDR3 DNA, which spans 48 bases and is read in frame from base 1. V and J lose 1 base and 4 bases, and a span of 14 bases separates them.

This sample is part of a study of T cell responses to AZD1222 COVID-19 vaccine (dated by TCRdb to the early 2020s). Broadly, across the study: TCR sequencing covered 233 trial participants: 207 given two doses of AZD1222 and about 26 given two doses of MenACWY control vaccine. Trial participants were enrolled by age into subgroups of 18-55, 56-69 and 70-plus years, and around 150, 29 and 61 TCR-sequenced participants, respectively, were included in these subgroups. Here is what the overall study found, with its caveats: Conclusions about previously exposed vaccinees are limited, since just 5 to 7 AZD1222 recipients were seropositive for SARS-CoV-2 at baseline. Because no day 14 peak-response samples were available, repertoires were characterized only after the peak T cell response. Reportedly, almost half of the unique spike-specific TCRs recognized epitopes lying outside the regions that are mutated in the B.1.351 and B.1.1.7 variants. Most participants were white British and females outnumbered males, and the authors suggested that clonal diversity may have been underestimated. The 56-69-year group was small, and its depth increase did not reach significance, likely because of low power. CD4 TCRs associated with the vaccine covered the entire spike protein, and the dominant responses were in regions 160-218 and 743-854. After two AZD1222 doses, spike-specific TCR breadth and depth were significantly higher than at day 0 and than in MenACWY recipients.

The sequence joins TRBV19 to TRBJ2-1, with the D gene not clear enough to name. This receptor was obtained from an adult who received the AZD1222 COVID-19 vaccine. Sequenced here: peripheral blood, sampled 28 days after the second AZD1222 dose. The CDR3 reads CASSIALSAIYNEQFF. The sequenced DNA is TGTGCCAGTAGTATAGCCCTGTCGGCTATATACAATGAGCAGTTCTTC.